This T cell receptor beta chain stems from a study of shared clonotypes between healthy human individuals. Study as a whole: In total, the donors were two women and three men aged 18 to 49.

Profiling relied on immunoSEQ multiplex PCR, and the TCRdb table lists in-frame clones only, not all of them. The sample gives approximately 2.5 million clones, 93% of which show up once; 0.35% to 0.45% is in the top ten. V gave up 6 bases and J gave up 1 base, with 10 bases separating them. Germline assignment: CDR1 MNHEY and CDR2 SMNVEV (reference sequence). The CDR3 consists of 14 residues. The rearrangement joins TRBV27 to TRBJ1-5, with D perhaps TRBD1 (6 bases). Sequences were obtained from naive CD4+ T cells from PBMCs. The subset denotes: CD45RA+ positively selected. This receptor was identified in a man aged 18-30 years in good health. Some clones in this sample may be carry-over from other donors' samples. CDR3 DNA sequence: TGTGCCAGCAGCCGGGACAAGAGCAATCAGCCCCAGCATTTT. Translating it yields CASSRDKSNQPQHF.